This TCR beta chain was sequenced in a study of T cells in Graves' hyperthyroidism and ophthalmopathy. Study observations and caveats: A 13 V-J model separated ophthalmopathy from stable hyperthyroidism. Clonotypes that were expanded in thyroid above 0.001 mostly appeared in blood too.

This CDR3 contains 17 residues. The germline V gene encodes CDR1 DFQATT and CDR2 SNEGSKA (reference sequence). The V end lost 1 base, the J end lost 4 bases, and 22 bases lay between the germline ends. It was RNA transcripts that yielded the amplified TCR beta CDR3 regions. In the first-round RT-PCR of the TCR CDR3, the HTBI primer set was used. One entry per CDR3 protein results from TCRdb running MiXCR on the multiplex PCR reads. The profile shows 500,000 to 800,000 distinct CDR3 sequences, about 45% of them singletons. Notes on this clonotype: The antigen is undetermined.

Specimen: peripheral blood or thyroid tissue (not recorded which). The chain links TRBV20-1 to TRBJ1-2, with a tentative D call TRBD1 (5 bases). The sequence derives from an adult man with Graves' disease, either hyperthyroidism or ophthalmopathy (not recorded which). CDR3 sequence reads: CSARVIPGRGNFYGYTF. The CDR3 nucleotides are TGCAGTGCTAGAGTAATTCCGGGACGGGGAAACTTCTATGGCTACACCTTC.